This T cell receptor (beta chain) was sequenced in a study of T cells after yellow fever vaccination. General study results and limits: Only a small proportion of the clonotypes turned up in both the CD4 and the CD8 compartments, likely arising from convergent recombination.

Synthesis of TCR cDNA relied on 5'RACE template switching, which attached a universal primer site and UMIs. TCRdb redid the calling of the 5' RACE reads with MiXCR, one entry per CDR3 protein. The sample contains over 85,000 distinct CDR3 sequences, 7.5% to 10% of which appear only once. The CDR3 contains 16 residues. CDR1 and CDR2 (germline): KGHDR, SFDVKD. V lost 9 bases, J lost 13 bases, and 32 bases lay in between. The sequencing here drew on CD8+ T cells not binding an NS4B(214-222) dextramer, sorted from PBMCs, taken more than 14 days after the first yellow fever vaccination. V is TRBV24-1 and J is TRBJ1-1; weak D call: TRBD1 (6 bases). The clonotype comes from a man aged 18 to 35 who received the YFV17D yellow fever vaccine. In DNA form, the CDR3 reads TGTGCCACCTTACGGGACAAAAGTCGTAGAAGGGAGGTTGGTTTCTTT. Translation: CATLRDKSRRREVGFF.